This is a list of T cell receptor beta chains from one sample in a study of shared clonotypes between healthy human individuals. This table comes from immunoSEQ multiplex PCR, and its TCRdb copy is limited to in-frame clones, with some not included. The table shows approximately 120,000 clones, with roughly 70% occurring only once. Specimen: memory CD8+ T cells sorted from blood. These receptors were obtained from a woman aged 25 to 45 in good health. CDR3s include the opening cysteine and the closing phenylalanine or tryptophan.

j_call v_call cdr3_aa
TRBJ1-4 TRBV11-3 CASSLLRELDEKLFF
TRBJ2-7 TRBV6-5 CASSTGLLGEQYF
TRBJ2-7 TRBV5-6 CASSLGQGSYEQYF
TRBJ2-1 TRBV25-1 CASSWGSGTGENEQFF
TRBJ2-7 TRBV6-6 CASSYWGPRAYEQYF
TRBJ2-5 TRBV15 CATSMGVRETQYF
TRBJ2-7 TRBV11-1 CASSPGTGDHYEQYF
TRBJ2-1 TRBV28 CASSLGWERPRGNEQFF
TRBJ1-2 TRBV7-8 CASSFWDRNYGYTF
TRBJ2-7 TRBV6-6 CASAGGRYEQYF
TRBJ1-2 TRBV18 CASSLQIQFPYGYTF
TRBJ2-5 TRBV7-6 CASSLWTSGETQYF
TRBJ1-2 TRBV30 CAWSVGSDPYGYTF
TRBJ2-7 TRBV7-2 CASSPAGGQAYEQYF
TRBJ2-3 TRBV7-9 CASSPVGRTGTMRQYF
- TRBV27 CASRKRSIMEDDEQYF
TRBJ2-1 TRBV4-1 CASSQEGAGAGDEQFF
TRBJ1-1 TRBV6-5 CASKQGSEAFF
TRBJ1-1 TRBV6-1 CASSEAEEQEAFF
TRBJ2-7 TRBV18 CASSPPPGSFFYEQYF
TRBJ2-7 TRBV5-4 CASSQDTGDEQYF
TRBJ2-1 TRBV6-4 CASSDSASGGVNEQFF
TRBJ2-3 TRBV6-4 CASSGGLAVTDTQYF
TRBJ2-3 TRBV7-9 CASSRGSTVADTQYF
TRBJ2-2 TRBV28 CASSLRLENTGELFF
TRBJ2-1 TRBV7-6 CASSDAGGGRDEQFF
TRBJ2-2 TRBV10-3 CAIRAENTGELFF